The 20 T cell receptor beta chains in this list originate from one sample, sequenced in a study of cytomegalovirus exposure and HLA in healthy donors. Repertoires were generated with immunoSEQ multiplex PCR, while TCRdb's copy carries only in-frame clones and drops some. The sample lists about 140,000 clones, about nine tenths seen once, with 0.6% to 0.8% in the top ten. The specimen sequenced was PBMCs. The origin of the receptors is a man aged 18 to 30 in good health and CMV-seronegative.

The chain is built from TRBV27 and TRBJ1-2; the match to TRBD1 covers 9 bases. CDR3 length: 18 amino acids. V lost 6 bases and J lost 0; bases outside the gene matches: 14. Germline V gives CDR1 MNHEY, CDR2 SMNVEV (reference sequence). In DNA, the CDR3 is TGTGCCAGCAGACCGCTCGGGACAGGGAAGTTCGCTAACTATGGCTACACCTTC. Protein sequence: CASRPLGTGKFANYGYTF.

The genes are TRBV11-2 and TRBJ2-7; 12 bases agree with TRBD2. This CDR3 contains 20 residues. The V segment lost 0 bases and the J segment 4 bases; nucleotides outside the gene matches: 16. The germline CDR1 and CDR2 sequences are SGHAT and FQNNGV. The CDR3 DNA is TGTGCCAGCAGCTTAGATCTAAGACTAGCGGGAGTCTCATCAGCATACGAGCAGTACGTC. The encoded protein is CASSLDLRLAGVSSAYEQYV.

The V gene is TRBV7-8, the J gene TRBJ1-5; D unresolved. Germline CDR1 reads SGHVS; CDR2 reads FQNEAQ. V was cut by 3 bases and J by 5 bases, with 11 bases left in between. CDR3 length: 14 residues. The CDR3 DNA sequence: TGTGCCAGCAGCTTGAGAGGGTCAGATCAGCCCCAGCATTTT. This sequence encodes CASSLRGSDQPQHF.

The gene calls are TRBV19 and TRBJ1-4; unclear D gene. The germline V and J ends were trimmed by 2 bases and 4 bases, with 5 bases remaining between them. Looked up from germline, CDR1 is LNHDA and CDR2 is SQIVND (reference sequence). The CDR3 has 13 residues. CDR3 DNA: TGTGCCAGTAGTATATCCTTTAATGAAAAACTGTTTTTT. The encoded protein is CASSISFNEKLFF.

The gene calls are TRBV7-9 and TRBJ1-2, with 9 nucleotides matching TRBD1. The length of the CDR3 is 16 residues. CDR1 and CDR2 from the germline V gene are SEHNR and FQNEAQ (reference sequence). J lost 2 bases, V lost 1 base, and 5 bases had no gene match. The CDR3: CASSLVPGQGNYGYTF. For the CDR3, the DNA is TGTGCCAGCAGCTTAGTTCCGGGACAGGGAAACTATGGCTACACCTTC. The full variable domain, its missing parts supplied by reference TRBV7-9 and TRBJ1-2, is DTGVSQNPRHKITKRGQNVTFRCDPISEHNRLYWYRQTLGQGPEFLTYFQNEAQLEKSRLLSDRFSAERPKGSFSTLEIQRTEQGDSAMYLCASSLVPGQGNYGYTFGSGTRLTVV.

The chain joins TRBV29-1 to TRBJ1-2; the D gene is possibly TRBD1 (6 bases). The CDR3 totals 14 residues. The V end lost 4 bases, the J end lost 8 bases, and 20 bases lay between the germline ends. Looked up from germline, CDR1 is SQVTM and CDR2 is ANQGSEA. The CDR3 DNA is TGCAGCGTTGCTAAAACGCAGGGGTCCGAGGGCTACACCTTC. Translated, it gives CSVAKTQGSEGYTF.

The CDR3 DNA sequence: TGTGCCAGTACCGACAGAAACACAGATACGCAGTATTTT. Its translation: CASTDRNTDTQYF. This chain connects TRBV19 to TRBJ2-3, with D possibly matching TRBD1 (5 bases). The CDR3 has 13 amino acids. Trimming took 7 bases from V and 2 from J, leaving 10 bases between them. Germline CDR1 LNHDA, CDR2 SQIVND (reference sequence).

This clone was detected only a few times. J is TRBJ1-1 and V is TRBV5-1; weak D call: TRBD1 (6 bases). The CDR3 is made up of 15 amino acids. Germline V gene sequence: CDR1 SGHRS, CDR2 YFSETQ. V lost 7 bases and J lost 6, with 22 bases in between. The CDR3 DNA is TGCGCCAGCGGTCACAGGGCCCCCTCCCTCTCTGAAGCTTTCTTT. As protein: CASGHRAPSLSEAFF.

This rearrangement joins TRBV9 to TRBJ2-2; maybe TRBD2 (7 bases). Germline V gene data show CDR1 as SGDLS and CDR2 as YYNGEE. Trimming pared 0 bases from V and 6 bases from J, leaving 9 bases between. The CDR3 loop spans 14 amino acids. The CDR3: CASSVAGGPGELFF. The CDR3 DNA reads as TGTGCCAGCAGCGTAGCCGGGGGGCCCGGGGAGCTGTTTTTT.

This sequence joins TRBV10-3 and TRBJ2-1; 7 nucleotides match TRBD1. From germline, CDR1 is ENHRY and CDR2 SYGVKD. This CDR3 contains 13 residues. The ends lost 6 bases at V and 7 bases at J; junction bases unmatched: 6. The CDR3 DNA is TGTGCCATCAGGTTGGGACAGACAAATGAGCAGTTCTTC. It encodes CAIRLGQTNEQFF.

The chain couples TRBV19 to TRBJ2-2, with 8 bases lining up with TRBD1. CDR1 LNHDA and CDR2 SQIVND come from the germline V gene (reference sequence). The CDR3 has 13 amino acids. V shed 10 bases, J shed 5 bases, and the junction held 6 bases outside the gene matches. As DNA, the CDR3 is TGTGCCACCTCAGGGGGCTGGACCGGGGAGCTGTTTTTT. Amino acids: CATSGGWTGELFF.

The CDR3: CASSHGTIGFF. In DNA, the CDR3 is TGCGCCAGCAGCCACGGGACAATTGGTTTCTTT. The genes are TRBV4-1 and TRBJ1-1; D possibly corresponds to TRBD1 (6 bases). Germline CDR1 is MGHRA and CDR2 is YSYEKL. Trimming stripped 3 bases from V and 13 bases from J, with 12 bases between. This CDR3 contains 11 residues.

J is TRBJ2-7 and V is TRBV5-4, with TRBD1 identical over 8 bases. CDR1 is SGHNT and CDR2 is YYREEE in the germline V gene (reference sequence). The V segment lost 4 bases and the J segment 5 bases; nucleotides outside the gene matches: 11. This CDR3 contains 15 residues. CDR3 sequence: CASSPPDRGRHEQYF. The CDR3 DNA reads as TGTGCCAGCAGCCCCCCAGACAGGGGTCGGCACGAGCAGTACTTC.

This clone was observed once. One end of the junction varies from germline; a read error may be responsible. The CDR3 loop reads CASSEAGGPYIEQFF. CDR3 DNA sequence: TGTGCCAGCAGTGAAGCGGGGGGGCCGTACATTGAGCAGTTCTTC. The rearrangement uses TRBV6-1 and TRBJ2-1; the D gene is possibly TRBD2 (7 bases). This CDR3 spans 15 amino acids. CDR1 and CDR2 from the germline V gene are MNHNS and SASEGT.

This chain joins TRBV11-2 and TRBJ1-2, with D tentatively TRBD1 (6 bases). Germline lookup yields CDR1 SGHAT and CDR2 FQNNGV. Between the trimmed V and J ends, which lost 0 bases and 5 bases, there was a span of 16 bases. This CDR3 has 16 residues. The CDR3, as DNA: TGTGCCAGCAGCTTAGATTTTGCCACAGGGCTTTATGGCTACACCTTC. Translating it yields CASSLDFATGLYGYTF.

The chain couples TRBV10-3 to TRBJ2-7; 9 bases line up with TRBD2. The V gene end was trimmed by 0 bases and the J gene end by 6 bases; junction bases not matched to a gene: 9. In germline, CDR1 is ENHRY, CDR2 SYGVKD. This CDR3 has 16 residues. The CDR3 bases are TGTGCCATCAGTGAGTCGATCTCTGGACTAGCGACCGAGCAGTACGTC. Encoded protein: CAISESISGLATEQYV.

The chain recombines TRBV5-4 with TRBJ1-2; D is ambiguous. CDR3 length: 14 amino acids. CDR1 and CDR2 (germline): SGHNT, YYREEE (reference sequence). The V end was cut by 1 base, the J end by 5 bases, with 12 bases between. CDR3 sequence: CASSLWREVYGYTF. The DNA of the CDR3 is TGTGCCAGCAGCTTGTGGAGGGAAGTTTATGGCTACACCTTC. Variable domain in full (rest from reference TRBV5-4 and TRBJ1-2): ETGVTQSPTHLIKTRGQQVTLRCSSQSGHNTVSWYQQALGQGPQFIFQYYREEENGRGNFPPRFSGLQFPNYSSELNVNALELDDSALYLCASSLWREVYGYTFGSGTRLTVV.

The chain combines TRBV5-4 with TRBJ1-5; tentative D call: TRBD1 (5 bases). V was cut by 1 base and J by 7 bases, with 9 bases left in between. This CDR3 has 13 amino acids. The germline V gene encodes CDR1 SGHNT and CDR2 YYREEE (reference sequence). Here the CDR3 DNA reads TGTGCCAGCAGCTTGTACGGGGGACAGCCCCAGCATTTT. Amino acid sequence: CASSLYGGQPQHF.

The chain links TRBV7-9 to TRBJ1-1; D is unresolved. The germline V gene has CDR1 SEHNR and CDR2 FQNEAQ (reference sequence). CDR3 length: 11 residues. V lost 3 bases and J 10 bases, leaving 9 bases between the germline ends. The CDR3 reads CASSFGGVAFF. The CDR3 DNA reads TGTGCCAGCAGCTTCGGCGGGGTAGCTTTCTTT.

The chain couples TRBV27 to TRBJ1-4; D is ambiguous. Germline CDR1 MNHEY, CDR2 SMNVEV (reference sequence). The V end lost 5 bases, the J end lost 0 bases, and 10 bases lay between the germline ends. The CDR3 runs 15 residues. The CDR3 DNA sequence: TGTGCCAGCAGTCCCCGCGGCGCAACTAATGAAAAACTGTTTTTT. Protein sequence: CASSPRGATNEKLFF.